What follows describes a single TCR beta chain. These data belong to a study of blood T cell repertoires in COVID-19. Looking at the study overall: Some COVID-19 samples were acute and others convalescent; all came from the United States, Italy and Spain.

Methods used by the authors: Researchers report that nucleated cell counts were estimated from reference gene primer amplification. Measured with immunoSEQ multiplex PCR; TCRdb has only the in-frame clones, and not every one. That table supplies the V and J calls and clone size; D and trimming were determined from the DNA. The sample lists about 15,000 clones, 88% seen once, with around 8.5% in the top ten. CDR3 size: 14 residues. Germline values: CDR1 MNHEY, CDR2 SMNVEV (reference sequence). The germline V and J ends were trimmed by 3 bases and 1 base, with 9 bases remaining between them. Sequenced input: peripheral blood. The sequence was collected from a human donor in a cohort sampled during active COVID-19. The rearrangement links TRBV27 to TRBJ1-1; tentatively, D is TRBD1 (5 bases). CDR3 in amino acids: CASSFSGGNTEAFF. In nucleotides, the CDR3 is TGTGCCAGCAGTTTCTCGGGGGGGAACACTGAAGCTTTCTTT.